Below are 23 T cell receptor beta chains sequenced from a single sample in a study of OX40 agonist ivuxolimab in advanced cancers. Library method: the immunoSEQ multiplex PCR assay. TCRdb carries this immuneACCESS record with in-frame sequences only. Its versions omit some clonotypes, under half of them owing to an unresolved V gene in the studies checked, with the rest unexplained. Within this sample are nearly 85,000 clones, with approximately 83% of them counted one time only. 2% of the sample is taken by the ten largest. This specimen consisted of CD4+ or CD8+ T cells sorted from blood, obtained in a trial of the OX40 agonist ivuxolimab. The receptors shown here come from an adult with an advanced solid tumor such as melanoma, head and neck, liver or kidney cancer.

The chain joins TRBV18 to TRBJ1-6; no clear D gene. This CDR3 is 13 amino acids long. CDR1 is KGHSH, CDR2 LQKENI, per germline. The V gene lost 3 bases and the J gene lost 3 bases, with 3 bases spanning the gap. The CDR3 region is CASSPLYNSPLHF. DNA for the CDR3: TGTGCCAGCTCACCTCTCTATAATTCACCCCTCCACTTT.

This chain joins TRBV2 and TRBJ2-1; D unresolved. The CDR3 is 11 residues long. Trimming took 4 bases from V and 10 from J, leaving 8 bases between them. Germline V lookup: CDR1 SNHLY, CDR2 FYNNEI. The DNA for the CDR3 is TGTGCCAGCAGTGCTTCCCAGGAGCAGTTCTTC. Translated, it gives CASSASQEQFF.

This sequence joins TRBV6-6 and TRBJ2-7; D unresolved. Per the germline V gene, CDR1 is MNHNY and CDR2 is SVGAGI (reference sequence). CDR3 length: 13 residues. The ends were cut back, 0 bases at V and 3 bases at J, with 6 bases in the middle. The CDR3 nucleotides are TGTGCCAGCAGTTACTCGACACTCTACGAGCAGTACTTC. It codes for CASSYSTLYEQYF.

The chain combines TRBV5-5 with TRBJ1-1; D possibly corresponds to TRBD1 (5 bases). Trimming cost V 3 bases and J 7 bases, with 10 bases left between them. Per the germline V gene, CDR1 is SGHKS and CDR2 is YYEKEE (reference sequence). The CDR3 consists of 12 residues. CDR3 DNA sequence: TGTGCCAGCAGCTGGGGGGACGGTGAAGCTTTCTTT. Protein sequence: CASSWGDGEAFF.

The chain uses TRBV27 and TRBJ1-1, with TRBD1 matching 9 bases. There are 18 residues in the CDR3. Germline V gene data show CDR1 as MNHEY and CDR2 as SMNVEV (reference sequence). The trim removed 5 bases at V and 5 bases at J, leaving 18 bases unmatched. CDR3 DNA: TGTGCCAGCAGTCTCACAACACCCCGGACAGGGGTAAAGACTGAAGCTTTCTTT. Its translation: CASSLTTPRTGVKTEAFF.

The CDR3 sequence is CASSWGGTSGANTQYF. CDR3 in DNA: TGTGCCAGTAGCTGGGGCGGAACTAGCGGGGCCAATACGCAGTATTTT. V gene TRBV19 combines with J gene TRBJ2-3, with TRBD2 identical over 10 bases. J lost 7 bases, V lost 6 bases, and 13 bases had no gene match. Germline V gene lookup returns CDR1 LNHDA and CDR2 SQIVND (reference sequence). The CDR3 length is 16 residues.

V and J are TRBV11-2 and TRBJ1-2; weak D call: TRBD1 (5 bases). Deletions cut 0 bases from V and 4 bases from J, with 12 bases between. The CDR3 length is 15 residues. Germline V lookup: CDR1 SGHAT, CDR2 FQNNGV. The CDR3 here is CASSLEPSGGYGYTF. CDR3 bases: TGTGCCAGCAGCTTAGAACCCAGTGGGGGCTATGGCTACACCTTC. The full variable domain, in which reference TRBV11-2 and TRBJ1-2 provide the parts outside the CDR3, is EAGVAQSPRYKIIEKRQSVAFWCNPISGHATLYWYQQILGQGPKLLIQFQNNGVVDDSQLPKDRFSAERLKGVDSTLKIQPAKLEDSAVYLCASSLEPSGGYGYTFGSGTRLTVV.

The chain has TRBV18 and TRBJ2-2; TRBD1 matches 8 bases. The J segment lost 5 bases and the V segment lost 7 bases, leaving 12 bases of the junction unmatched. The CDR3 covers 16 residues. Germline-derived CDR1 and CDR2 are KGHSH and LQKENI. The CDR3 DNA reads TGTGCCAGCTACACCCTCGAGGGACAGGCGACCGGGGAGCTGTTTTTT. It yields the protein CASYTLEGQATGELFF. The variable domain in full, completed from reference TRBV18 and TRBJ2-2, reads NAGVMQNPRHLVRRRGQEARLRCSPMKGHSHVYWYRQLPEEGLKFMVYLQKENIIDESGMPKERFSAEFPKEGPSILRIQQVVRGDSAAYFCASYTLEGQATGELFFGEGSRLTVL.

The chain is built from TRBV28 and TRBJ2-7; TRBD1 might be the D (5 bases). This CDR3 spans 14 amino acids. The V gene lost 2 bases and the J gene lost 7 bases, with 15 bases spanning the gap. Germline CDR1 and CDR2: MDHEN and SYDVKM. CDR3 loop: CASSLVQELAEQYF. In DNA, the CDR3 is TGTGCCAGCAGTTTAGTACAGGAGTTAGCTGAGCAGTACTTC.

This clone has more than one count but fewer than ten. The chain's CDR3 is CASSQNRDGYTF. The CDR3 DNA reads as TGCGCCAGCAGCCAGAACAGGGATGGCTACACCTTC. The V call is TRBV4-1, the J call TRBJ1-2, with D possibly matching TRBD1 (6 bases). Germline-derived CDR1 and CDR2 are MGHRA and YSYEKL. The length of the CDR3 is 12 residues. Trimming took 3 bases from V and 6 from J, leaving 8 bases between them.

The CDR3 sequence is CASSSGWDYSPLHF. CDR3 sequence (DNA): TGTGCCAGCAGCTCCGGGTGGGACTATTCACCCCTCCACTTT. The rearrangement links TRBV11-2 to TRBJ1-6; maybe TRBD1 (5 bases). Germline-derived CDR1 and CDR2 are SGHAT and FQNNGV. Trimming stripped 4 bases from V and 8 bases from J, with 12 bases between. The CDR3 is made up of 14 amino acids.

The sample holds one count of this clone. This rearrangement joins TRBV29-1 to TRBJ1-4, with 7 bases aligning to TRBD1. The J segment lost 8 bases and the V segment lost 7 bases, leaving 13 bases of the junction unmatched. Germline CDR1 and CDR2: SQVTM and ANQGSEA. The length of the CDR3 is 14 residues. The DNA for the CDR3 is TGCAGCGGTTGGGACAGAGAGGGAGAGGAAAAACTGTTTTTT. Translation gives CSGWDREGEEKLFF.

The chain combines TRBV6-5 with TRBJ1-2; D remains ambiguous. V was trimmed by 6 bases and J by 3 bases, leaving 11 bases between them. Germline lookup yields CDR1 MNHEY and CDR2 SVGAGI. This CDR3 spans 13 amino acids. The CDR3: CASSSLTDYGYTF. DNA of the CDR3: TGTGCCAGCAGCTCCTTGACCGACTATGGCTACACCTTC.

J is TRBJ1-1 and V is TRBV2, with D unclear. This CDR3 is 10 amino acids long. Germline values: CDR1 SNHLY, CDR2 FYNNEI. V was shortened by 3 bases and J by 8 bases, with 4 bases between the two germline ends. Here the CDR3 DNA reads TGTGCCAGCAGTGACGCCGAAGCTTTCTTT. Its protein product is CASSDAEAFF.

This sequence joins TRBV5-6 and TRBJ1-3; tentatively, D is TRBD1 (6 bases). The germline V gene has CDR1 SGHDT and CDR2 YYEEEE. With 4 bases removed from V and 0 bases from J, the gap between germline ends came to 23 bases. The length of the CDR3 is 19 residues. The CDR3 protein is CASSRWKTGQLSSGNTIYF. DNA for the CDR3: TGTGCCAGCAGCCGCTGGAAGACAGGCCAGCTAAGCTCTGGAAACACCATATATTTT.

In its sample, this clone was seen once. The chain is built from TRBV7-8 and TRBJ2-4, with D unresolved. Germline CDR1 and CDR2: SGHVS and FQNEAQ. The CDR3 is 16 amino acids. The V end lost 5 bases, the J end lost 0 bases, and 14 bases lay between the germline ends. The CDR3 sequence: CASSPIGRLAKNIQYF. The CDR3 DNA follows: TGTGCCAGCAGCCCGATCGGACGTTTAGCCAAAAACATTCAGTACTTC.

The chain recombines TRBV11-2 with TRBJ2-2, with TRBD2 matching 7 bases. Germline CDR1 is SGHAT and CDR2 is FQNNGV. The CDR3 has 16 amino acids. V lost 5 bases to trimming and J lost 7 bases; unmatched junction nucleotides: 13. The CDR3 bases are TGTGCCAGCAGCCCCCTCGTCGCCGGGAGGAACGGGGAGCTGTTTTTT. It specifies CASSPLVAGRNGELFF.

The chain combines TRBV5-1 with TRBJ1-5; possibly TRBD1 for D (5 bases). The CDR3 contains 15 residues. Trimming removed 0 bases from V and 2 bases from J, with 9 bases in between. Germline CDR1 is SGHRS and CDR2 is YFSETQ. The DNA for the CDR3 is TGCGCCAGCAGCTTGGAGGGGCAGGGCAATCAGCCCCAGCATTTT. Translation gives CASSLEGQGNQPQHF.

The chain couples TRBV2 to TRBJ2-2, with D possibly TRBD1 on 6 matching bases. The V end was cut by 4 bases, the J end by 4 bases, with 13 bases between. CDR1 and CDR2 from the germline V gene are SNHLY and FYNNEI. This CDR3 contains 15 residues. For the CDR3, the DNA is TGTGCCAGCAGTGTGCGGCAGGGGCGCACCGGGGAGCTGTTTTTT. Translated, it gives CASSVRQGRTGELFF.

The chain recombines TRBV6-5 with TRBJ1-4, with D uncertain. The CDR3 sequence is 14 residues long. V shed 6 bases and J shed 5 bases, with 13 bases lying between them. CDR1 is MNHEY, CDR2 SVGAGI, per germline. The CDR3 spells CASRSGSGNEKLFF. As DNA, the CDR3 is TGTGCCAGCAGATCCGGGTCCGGCAATGAAAAACTGTTTTTT.

This rearrangement joins TRBV5-1 to TRBJ2-7; no firm D call. V lost 0 bases and J lost 2, with 12 bases in between. CDR1 SGHRS and CDR2 YFSETQ come from the germline V gene. This CDR3 comprises 15 residues. The CDR3 protein is CASSLASSSPYEQYF. In DNA form, the CDR3 reads TGCGCCAGCAGCTTGGCCTCATCCAGTCCCTACGAGCAGTACTTC.

The CDR3 loop is CASSFSGGVGMYTEAFF. The CDR3 DNA reads as TGCGCCAGCAGCTTCAGCGGAGGCGTGGGTATGTACACTGAAGCTTTCTTT. The chain links TRBV5-1 to TRBJ1-1, with D uncertain. Germline CDR1 reads SGHRS; CDR2 reads YFSETQ. The V end lost 2 bases, the J end lost 3 bases, and 20 bases lay between the germline ends. CDR3 length: 17 residues.

This clone appeared a single time. The chain is built from TRBV19 and TRBJ2-1; either TRBD1 or TRBD2 may fit D (5 bases each). The germline gives CDR1 LNHDA, CDR2 SQIVND (reference sequence). V gave up 1 base and J gave up 12 bases, with 16 bases separating them. This CDR3 has 14 residues. The CDR3 DNA sequence: TGTGCCAGTAGTATAGGACGACTGGGGGAGAGGCAGTTCTTC. As protein: CASSIGRLGERQFF.